This TCR beta chain emerged from a study of cytomegalovirus exposure and HLA in healthy donors. General observations from the study: A link between a missense DCLRE1C variant and TCR beta V- and J-gene trimming emerged from a later analysis. For cytomegalovirus status, the classifier reportedly gave diagnoses with high specificity and sensitivity.

Comments on this clone: Its specificity is unknown.

Per the germline V gene, CDR1 is SGHVS and CDR2 is FQNEAQ. The trim removed 4 bases at V and 1 base at J, leaving 19 bases unmatched. This CDR3 has 19 residues. PCR was performed using 60 Vbeta and 13 Jbeta primers. This table comes from immunoSEQ multiplex PCR, and its TCRdb copy is limited to in-frame clones, with some not included. The data contain about 170,000 clones, about four fifths of them seen just once; the ten biggest clones take up 2.4%. V usage is TRBV7-8 and J usage is TRBJ2-7, with 7 bases that match TRBD2. This TCR was sampled from a male donor in good health and CMV-seronegative. Sequencing used PBMCs. The CDR3 coding sequence is TGTGCCAGCAGCTCCAACTCCGCCGGAACTAGCGCCCTATCCTACGAGCAGTACTTC. This gives the protein CASSSNSAGTSALSYEQYF.